The 27 T cell receptor beta chains reported below all come from one sample, sequenced in a study of blood T cells in healthy people across ages (dated by TCRdb to about 2015). The library was obtained by 5' RACE. The second PCR ran for roughly 6 to 11 cycles and used a J-beta primer mix along with a sample-barcoded 5' primer. Through fastp at Q25 and MiXCR, TCRdb rebuilt clones from the public reads, retaining in-frame beta chains. Merged by CDR3 protein, the rows form single entries marked with the most common genes and DNA. For this sample the table gives fewer than 2,000,000 distinct CDR3 sequences, of which 35% to 50% were detected only once. The biggest ten clones account for approximately 22% of the sample. Sequenced input: blood. The receptors originated from a human donor in good health.

This sequence joins TRBV4-3 and TRBJ1-1; D may be TRBD1 (5 bases). Germline V CDR1 and CDR2: LGHNA, YSLEER. Between the trimmed V and J ends, which lost 1 base and 0 bases, there was a span of 9 bases. The CDR3 is 15 residues long. DNA for the CDR3: TGCGCCAGCAGCCAAGGACAGTGCATGAACACTGAAGCTTTCTTT. It translates to CASSQGQCMNTEAFF.

This clonotype was picked up a small number of times. The chain links TRBV6-6 to TRBJ1-1, with TRBD1 identical over 7 bases. CDR1 is MNHNY and CDR2 is SVGAGI in the germline V gene (reference sequence). The CDR3 sequence is 14 residues long. V lost 6 bases and J lost 0; bases outside the gene matches: 4. CDR3 amino acids: CASRGDSMNTEAFF. CDR3 nucleotide sequence: TGTGCCAGCAGAGGGGACAGCATGAACACTGAAGCTTTCTTT.

The chain combines TRBV20-1 with TRBJ1-2; 8 nucleotides match TRBD1. CDR1 and CDR2 from the germline V gene are DFQATT and SNEGSKA (reference sequence). V lost 6 bases and J lost 4; bases outside the gene matches: 7. The length of the CDR3 is 13 residues. The CDR3 DNA sequence: TGCAGTGCCATCGGACAGGGAGTCTATGGCTACACCTTC. Amino acids: CSAIGQGVYGYTF.

The rearrangement joins TRBV7-8 to TRBJ2-1; 8 bases agree with TRBD2. In germline, CDR1 is SGHVS, CDR2 FQNEAQ. V was pared by 4 bases and J by 5 bases, with 7 bases of the junction left unmatched. This CDR3 is 15 amino acids long. The CDR3 DNA reads as TGTGCCAGCAGCTACAGCGGGGGAACCCACAATGAGCAGTTCTTC. Residues: CASSYSGGTHNEQFF.

This clonotype has just a few counts. The chain joins TRBV29-1 to TRBJ1-1; 7 nucleotides match TRBD1. Germline trimming cut 7 bases from V and 0 bases from J; bases unmatched to any gene: 8. This CDR3 is built from 14 residues. Germline lookup yields CDR1 SQVTM and CDR2 ANQGSEA. The CDR3 nucleotides read TGCAGCGCCGCCCCTCAGGGGGTGAACACTGAAGCTTTCTTT. Its translation is CSAAPQGVNTEAFF.

The V and J genes are TRBV6-5 and TRBJ2-5; 9 bases line up with TRBD2. J was trimmed by 0 bases and V by 1 base; bases with no gene match: 6. Germline V gene lookup returns CDR1 MNHEY and CDR2 SVGAGI. The CDR3 extends over 17 amino acids. This CDR3 is CASSYLAGALYQETQYF. The CDR3 DNA reads as TGTGCCAGCAGTTACTTAGCGGGGGCCCTGTACCAAGAGACCCAGTACTTC.

The rearrangement links TRBV5-6 to TRBJ2-1; TRBD2 agrees at 9 bases. There are 15 residues in the CDR3. Germline V gives CDR1 SGHDT, CDR2 YYEEEE. With V trimmed by 0 bases and J by 10 bases, 8 bases remained unmatched. For the CDR3, the DNA is TGTGCCAGCAGCTTGGATCCTAGCGGGGAAAACGAGCAGTTCTTC. Its protein is CASSLDPSGENEQFF. Drawing the rest from reference TRBV5-6 and TRBJ2-1, the complete variable domain is DAGVTQSPTHLIKTRGQQVTLRCSPKSGHDTVSWYQQALGQGPQFIFQYYEEEERQRGNFPDRFSGHQFPNYSSELNVNALLLGDSALYLCASSLDPSGENEQFFGPGTRLTVL.

The table lists this clonotype with a few counts. This chain connects TRBV20-1 to TRBJ2-5, with 7 nucleotides matching TRBD2. Germline lookup yields CDR1 DFQATT and CDR2 SNEGSKA (reference sequence). The V segment lost 1 base and the J segment 5 bases; nucleotides outside the gene matches: 7. The CDR3 runs to 14 residues. CDR3 residues: CSARGEGSSETQYF. The CDR3 DNA reads as TGCAGTGCTAGAGGGGAGGGAAGCTCGGAGACCCAGTACTTC.

The rearrangement links TRBV5-1 to TRBJ2-7; D may be TRBD1 (6 bases). The germline V gene encodes CDR1 SGHRS and CDR2 YFSETQ. The CDR3 sequence is 12 residues long. Trimming stripped 5 bases from V and 6 bases from J, with 12 bases between. The CDR3 DNA reads as TGCGCCAGCAGTGGACAGAGCTGCGAGCAGTACTTC. Residues: CASSGQSCEQYF.

The rearrangement uses TRBV7-2 and TRBJ2-5; D tentatively reads TRBD1 or TRBD2 (5 bases each). Deletions cut 0 bases from V and 5 bases from J, with 13 bases between. The CDR3 loop spans 15 amino acids. Germline CDR1 and CDR2: SGHTA and FQGNSA. The CDR3 DNA follows: TGTGCCAGCAGCTTAGCGGGGGAAGGGCGGGAGACCCAGTACTTC. Amino acid sequence: CASSLAGEGRETQYF.

This clonotype appeared once. The rearrangement uses TRBV20-1 and TRBJ2-7; maybe TRBD2 (6 bases). Trimming shortened V by 6 bases and J by 1 base, and 13 bases separated the two germline ends. The CDR3 totals 13 residues. CDR1 is DFQATT, CDR2 SNEGSKA, per germline (reference sequence). In DNA form, the CDR3 reads TGCAGTGCGGACGGGACTTTGTCCTACGAGCAGTACTTC. Translating gives CSADGTLSYEQYF.

This chain connects TRBV6-4 to TRBJ2-2; D is unclear. V was pared by 2 bases and J by 4 bases, with 5 bases between. Germline loops: CDR1 MRHNA, CDR2 SNTAGT. This CDR3 is 13 amino acids long. CDR3 residues: CASSDPSTGELFF. The CDR3 DNA reads TGTGCCAGCAGTGACCCGAGCACCGGGGAGCTGTTTTTT.

The table lists this clonotype with a few counts. The chain employs TRBV18 and TRBJ1-1; D is ambiguous. Per the germline V gene, CDR1 is KGHSH and CDR2 is LQKENI. With 2 bases removed from V and 5 bases from J, the gap between germline ends came to 9 bases. The CDR3 is 13 amino acids. The CDR3 DNA is TGTGCCAGCTCACCAAAACTCGGGACTGAAGCTTTCTTT. This encodes CASSPKLGTEAFF.

This clonotype came up a few times. At one end the junction does not follow the germline gene, possibly because of a read error. The chain carries TRBV9 and TRBJ2-5; perhaps TRBD1 as D (8 bases). Germline V CDR1 and CDR2: SGDLS, YYNGEE. This CDR3 spans 15 amino acids. The CDR3 loop is CASSKQGGDQETRYF. CDR3 in DNA: TGTGCCAGCAGCAAACAGGGGGGGGATCAAGAGACCCGGTACTTC.

The J gene is TRBJ1-2, the V gene TRBV29-1; tentative D call: TRBD1 (5 bases). This CDR3 is built from 13 residues. Deletions cut 4 bases from V and 7 bases from J, with 16 bases between. Germline loops: CDR1 SQVTM, CDR2 ANQGSEA. CDR3 sequence reads: CSVGMGGWAGYTF. CDR3 nucleotide sequence: TGCAGCGTTGGAATGGGGGGGTGGGCTGGCTACACCTTC.

As regards this clonotype: At one boundary the junction diverges from the germline segment, which might be a read error. The chain employs TRBV4-2 and TRBJ1-5, with 12 bases matching TRBD1. This CDR3 region has 16 residues. CDR1 is LGHNA and CDR2 is YNFKEQ in the germline V gene. The CDR3 protein is CVSSQDGTGGNQPQHF. The CDR3 DNA sequence: TGTGTCAGCAGCCAAGATGGGACAGGGGGCAACCAGCCCCAGCATTTT.

This clonotype was counted between two and nine times. A read error may produce the germline difference seen at one junction end. This chain joins TRBV20-1 and TRBJ1-1; D remains ambiguous. CDR1 is DFQATT and CDR2 is SNEGSKA in the germline V gene (reference sequence). This CDR3 is 14 amino acids long. The CDR3 region has the DNA TGCGGTGCTAGAGGGCTTCTGATCAGGCCTGAAGCTTTCTTT. Encoded protein: CGARGLLIRPEAFF.

This clonotype came up a few times. V usage is TRBV7-2 and J usage is TRBJ2-4, with 7 bases matching TRBD2. The DNA end lines up better with TRBJ2-7; the J call may be wrong. This CDR3 is 15 amino acids long. Germline assignment: CDR1 SGHTA and CDR2 FQGNSA. Here the CDR3 reads CASSLTSRRSYEQYF. In DNA form, the CDR3 reads TGTGCCAGCAGCTTGACTAGCAGAAGGTCTTACGAGCAGTACTTC.

The chain joins TRBV18 to TRBJ2-6; TRBD1 matches 11 bases. Germline values: CDR1 KGHSH, CDR2 LQKENI. V lost 6 bases and J lost 0; bases outside the gene matches: 10. The CDR3 loop spans 19 amino acids. This CDR3 is CASSVDRGQILSGANVLTF. CDR3 bases: TGTGCCAGCTCCGTGGACAGGGGGCAGATCCTCTCTGGGGCCAACGTCCTGACTTTC. Full variable domain (outside the CDR3, taken from reference TRBV18 and TRBJ2-6): NAGVMQNPRHLVRRRGQEARLRCSPMKGHSHVYWYRQLPEEGLKFMVYLQKENIIDESGMPKERFSAEFPKEGPSILRIQQVVRGDSAAYFCASSVDRGQILSGANVLTFGAGSRLTVL.

Comment on this clonotype: At one end, the junction sequence differs from germline, possibly due to a read error. This chain joins TRBV9 and TRBJ2-7; perhaps TRBD1 as D (6 bases). CDR3 length: 14 residues. CDR1 SGDLS and CDR2 YYNGEE come from the germline V gene. The CDR3 coding sequence is TGTGCCAGCAGCGTAGACAGGGAGTTCCACGAGCACTACTTC. This translates into CASSVDREFHEHYF.

As to this clonotype: A much larger clone lies one base from this, so it may be a read error. CDR3: CANSYGSGAYEQYF. CDR3 bases: TGCGCCAACAGCTACGGATCAGGGGCCTACGAGCAGTACTTC. The genes are TRBV4-3 and TRBJ2-4; perhaps TRBD1 as D (6 bases). Matching the DNA end better, TRBJ2-7 makes the J call doubtful. The CDR3 is made up of 14 amino acids. In germline, CDR1 is LGHNA, CDR2 YSLEER.

This clonotype was seen more than once but under ten times. The chain recombines TRBV6-2 or TRBV6-3 with TRBJ2-6; no firm D call. V was pared by 6 bases and J by 1 base, with 16 bases between. Germline V gives CDR1 MNHEY, CDR2 SVGEGT. The CDR3 extends over 17 amino acids. Written as DNA, the CDR3 is TGTGCCAGCAGCCACCCGGCGGTAGTGTCTGGGGCCAACGTCCTGACTTTC. Protein sequence: CASSHPAVVSGANVLTF.

This clonotype has more than one count but fewer than ten. V is TRBV6-5 and J is TRBJ1-1; D is possibly TRBD1 (5 bases). Germline-derived CDR1 and CDR2 are MNHEY and SVGAGI. The CDR3 length is 14 residues. The V and J ends lost 5 bases and 1 base respectively, with 11 bases between them. The CDR3 region is CASSKDRPNTEAFF. The CDR3 DNA sequence: TGTGCCAGCAGTAAAGACAGACCGAACACTGAAGCTTTCTTT.

V is TRBV14 and J is TRBJ1-6, with D possibly TRBD1 on 6 matching bases. The CDR3 totals 13 residues. The germline CDR1 and CDR2 sequences are SGHDN and FVKESK. Trimming removed 5 bases from V and 7 bases from J, with 9 bases in between. The chain's CDR3 is CASSTTGNSPLHF. The CDR3, as DNA: TGTGCCAGCAGCACTACAGGGAATTCACCCCTCCACTTT.

This clonotype has more than one count but fewer than ten. The chain uses TRBV7-6 and TRBJ2-4; D is perhaps TRBD1 (6 bases). Trimming left V 0 bases short and J 13 bases short, with 16 bases between. The germline gives CDR1 SGHVS, CDR2 FNYEAQ. The CDR3 totals 14 residues. CDR3 sequence: CASSLAEGVREQYF. In nucleotides, the CDR3 is TGTGCCAGCAGCTTAGCTGAGGGGGTTAGGGAGCAGTACTTC.

The J gene is TRBJ2-1, the V gene TRBV7-9; 9 bases line up with TRBD2. The J call is uncertain, as TRBJ2-7 better fits the DNA end. The CDR3 consists of 19 residues. From germline, CDR1 is SEHNR and CDR2 FQNEAQ (reference sequence). The CDR3 bases are TGTGCCAGCAGCGCGCAACTGGGGCGGGAGGGACCTCACTACAATGAGCAGTACTTC. It is translated as CASSAQLGREGPHYNEQYF.

This clonotype was seen a few times. The chain employs TRBV6-4 and TRBJ2-1; 10 positions agree with TRBD1. CDR3 length: 17 residues. Looked up from germline, CDR1 is MRHNA and CDR2 is SNTAGT. The V segment lost 6 bases and the J segment 3 bases; nucleotides outside the gene matches: 11. Here the CDR3 reads CASSPQAWDRGYNEQFF. As DNA, the CDR3 is TGTGCCAGCAGCCCACAAGCTTGGGACAGGGGCTACAATGAGCAGTTCTTC.